This is a list of T cell receptor beta chains from one sample in a study of blood T cell repertoires in COVID-19. TCRdb keeps only in-frame clones here, not all; method: immunoSEQ multiplex PCR. The sample carries 100,000 or so clones, about 76% recorded once. Specimen: peripheral blood. All receptors come from a woman in her seventies with acute or convalescent COVID-19. Each CDR3 is given with its conserved first and last residue. A D gene is named only where the DNA matches it firmly. The size entry is marked missing in some rows and otherwise reads once, few, many or a size class.

>TRBV6-5|TRBJ2-7|NA|NA
TGTGCCAGCAGCCGGGACAATAGTAACGAGCAGTACTTC
CASSRDNSNEQYF
>TRBV5-1|TRBJ2-2|NA|TRBD1
TGCGCCAGCAGGTCCGAGACAGGGGTCAGGACCGGGGAGCTGTTTTTT
CASRSETGVRTGELFF
>TRBV5-1|TRBJ1-1|once|TRBD1
TGCGCCAGCAGCTTGACAGGGGAGGCATATGAAGCTTTCTTT
CASSLTGEAYEAFF
>TRBV30|TRBJ1-5|NA|TRBD1
TGTGCCTGGAGTCCGACAGGGGGTCCTAATCAGCCCCAGCATTTT
CAWSPTGGPNQPQHF
>TRBV9|TRBJ1-1|NA|NA
TGTGCCAGCAGTCGACGGGAAATGAACACTGAAGCTTTCTTT
CASSRREMNTEAFF
>TRBV29-1|TRBJ1-1|NA|TRBD1
TGCAGCGTGATGACAGGGGGGAACACTGAAGCTTTCTTT
CSVMTGGNTEAFF
>TRBV3-1/TRBV3-2|TRBJ2-7|NA|NA
TGTGCCAGCAGCCAGTTAGACGAGCAGTACTTC
CASSQLDEQYF
>TRBV5-4|TRBJ2-3|NA|NA
TGTGCCAGCAGCTTCAACAGGGTTCCCCCCACAGATACGCAGTATTTT
CASSFNRVPPTDTQYF
>TRBV5-6|TRBJ1-4|NA|TRBD1
TGTGCCAGCAGCCTCAGGGGGCCTTCAACTAATGAAAAACTGTTTTTT
CASSLRGPSTNEKLFF
>TRBV29-1|TRBJ1-1|NA|TRBD1
TGCAGCGCACGGGACAGGGGCAGAAACACTGAAGCTTTCTTT
CSARDRGRNTEAFF
>TRBV2|TRBJ2-7|many|NA
TGTGCCAGCACCGTAGCGGATTCCTACGAGCAGTACTTC
CASTVADSYEQYF
>TRBV19|TRBJ2-3|once|TRBD2
TGTGCCAGTAGTATTCCTAGCGGGGGTTCAGATACGCAGTATTTT
CASSIPSGGSDTQYF
>TRBV29-1|TRBJ1-1|NA|NA
TGCAGCGTCGTAAAAGTTACAGGGAGTGAAGCTTTCTTT
CSVVKVTGSEAFF
>TRBV25-1|TRBJ1-6|NA|TRBD1
TGTGCCAGCAGTGGGACAGGGAGCTCACCCCTCCACTTT
CASSGTGSSPLHF
>TRBV3-1/TRBV3-2|TRBJ1-5|NA|NA
TGTGCCAGCAGCCAAGGCAGGGTTAGCAATCAGCCCCAGCATTTT
CASSQGRVSNQPQHF
>TRBV29-1|TRBJ1-1|NA|TRBD1
TGCAGCGTTGGTGAGACAGGGAGAATTGGGGACACTGAAGCTTTCTTT
CSVGETGRIGDTEAFF
>TRBV5-1|TRBJ2-3|NA|NA
TGCGCCAGCAGCTTGCGCGGGGGCTCAGATACGCAGTATTTT
CASSLRGGSDTQYF
>TRBV5-5|TRBJ2-1|NA|NA
TGTGCCAGCAGCTATTCGACAGCCTACAATGAGCAGTTCTTC
CASSYSTAYNEQFF
>TRBV2|TRBJ1-2|NA|NA
TGTGCCAGCAGTGCGGGAGATGGCTACACCTTC
CASSAGDGYTF
>TRBV7-9|TRBJ2-3|NA|NA
TGTGCCAGCAGCTTCCCTCCAGATACGCAGTATTTT
CASSFPPDTQYF
>TRBV30|TRBJ1-4|NA|TRBD1
TGTGCCTGGATGAGGGGGCCCAATGAAAAACTGTTTTTT
CAWMRGPNEKLFF
>TRBV19|TRBJ2-2|NA|TRBD1
TGTGCCAGTAGCCGGACCACGACAGGGTTCGCCGGGGAGCTGTTTTTT
CASSRTTTGFAGELFF
>TRBV6-5|TRBJ2-7|NA|NA
TGTGCCAGCAGTTACTCGCAGGGGTACGAGCAGTACTTC
CASSYSQGYEQYF
>TRBV6-6|TRBJ2-5|NA|NA
TGTGCCAGCAGTCTCCGGGACACAACCCGGCTCGAAGAGACCCAGTACTTC
CASSLRDTTRLEETQYF
>TRBV28|TRBJ2-5|NA|TRBD2
TGTGCCAGCACCAGTCGCGGGGGAGAGACCCAGTACTTC
CASTSRGGETQYF
>TRBV9|TRBJ1-2|NA|TRBD1
TGTGCCAGCAGCGCCAAACAGGGGGCCCCCTATGGCTACACCTTC
CASSAKQGAPYGYTF
>TRBV5-1|TRBJ2-5|once|TRBD1
TGCGCCAGCAGCGTGGGACAGGGGCTTGAGTACTTC
CASSVGQGLEYF
>TRBV6-5|TRBJ1-5|NA|TRBD1
TGTGCCAGCAGCAAGACAGGGGGCGGCAATCAGCCCCAGCATTTT
CASSKTGGGNQPQHF
>TRBV4-1|TRBJ1-4|NA|TRBD1
TGCGCCAGCAGCACCCGGGACAGGGGGGAAACTAATGAAAAACTGTTTTTT
CASSTRDRGETNEKLFF
>TRBV5-6|TRBJ2-5|NA|NA
TGTGCCAGCAGCTCTCAGACCCACCAGGAAAAGACCCAGTACTTC
CASSSQTHQEKTQYF
>TRBV6-4|TRBJ2-2|few|NA
TGTGCCAGCAGCGGGACACCCGGAACCGGGGAGCTGTTTTTT
CASSGTPGTGELFF
>TRBV3-1/TRBV3-2|TRBJ2-5|NA|TRBD2
TGTGCCAGCAGCCTAACTAGCGGGGGACGGTACCAAGAGACCCAGTACTTC
CASSLTSGGRYQETQYF
>TRBV5-1|TRBJ2-2|NA|TRBD1
TGCGCCAGCAGCTTGGGACGGACAGGGTTGAACACCGGGGAGCTGTTTTTT
CASSLGRTGLNTGELFF